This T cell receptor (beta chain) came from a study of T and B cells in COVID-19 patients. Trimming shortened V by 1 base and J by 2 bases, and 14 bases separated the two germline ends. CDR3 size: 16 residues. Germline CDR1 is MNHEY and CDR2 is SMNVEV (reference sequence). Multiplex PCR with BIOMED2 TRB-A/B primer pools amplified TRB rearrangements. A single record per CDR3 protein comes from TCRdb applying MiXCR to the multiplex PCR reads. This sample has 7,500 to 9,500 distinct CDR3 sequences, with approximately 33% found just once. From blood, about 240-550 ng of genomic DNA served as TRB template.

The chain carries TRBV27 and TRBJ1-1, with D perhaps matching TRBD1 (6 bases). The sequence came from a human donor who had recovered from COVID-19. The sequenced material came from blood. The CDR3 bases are TGTGCCAGCAGTTTATACGAGGGAGGGGGAAACACTGAAGCTTTCTTT. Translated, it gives CASSLYEGGGNTEAFF.